The present T cell receptor (beta chain) was sequenced within a study of T cell repertoires in cytomegalovirus infection. The wider study: It can be stated that public TCR beta signatures indicated CMV infection as well as a matching HLA type.

This clonotype was seen a handful of times. Its specificity is unknown. General study findings and limits: The cumulative frequency of public TCR beta families distinguished individuals who carried CMV together with the relevant HLA. The response measured ex vivo was dominated by TCR beta clonotypes (HLA-C-restricted and CMV-specific).

Using its own MiXCR run on the reads, TCRdb lists one record per CDR3 protein. The sample lists 400,000 or so distinct CDR3 sequences; approximately 18% were seen once. The V segment lost 5 bases and the J segment 4 bases; nucleotides outside the gene matches: 6. Per the germline V gene, CDR1 is LNHDA and CDR2 is SQIVND (reference sequence). This CDR3 has 15 residues. The chain links TRBV19 to TRBJ2-2; 8 bases agree with TRBD1. The source of this sequence is a human donor in good health (CMV status not recorded). Some clones in this sample may be carry-over from other donors' samples. The sample comprised PBMCs. CDR3 protein: CASSPGQGRTGELFF. The CDR3, as DNA: TGTGCCAGTAGTCCAGGACAGGGTCGCACCGGGGAGCTGTTTTTT.